The present TCR beta chain was sequenced within a study of shared clonotypes between healthy human individuals. This clone was seen just once. Its antigen is not known. The V gene lost 0 bases and the J gene lost 0 bases, with 9 bases spanning the gap. CDR3 length: 16 residues. Germline V CDR1 and CDR2: MNHNY, SVGAGI (reference sequence). General study points: Non-shared clonotypes showed lower generation probabilities than clonotypes common to all four donors.

Using immunoSEQ multiplex PCR, the repertoire was profiled, and TCRdb retains in-frame clones only, with some absent. The data contain some 1,400,000 clones, about 96% of them singletons. This receptor was obtained from a man under 40 in good health. The sequencing sample was made of naive CD4+ T cells sorted from blood. The subset is: CD45RA+ positively selected. The V gene is TRBV6-6, the J gene TRBJ2-1, with D uncertain. The CDR3 DNA follows: TGTGCCAGCAGTTACTCTCCAGGCCTCTCCTACAATGAGCAGTTCTTC. It codes for CASSYSPGLSYNEQFF.